Presented here are 10 T cell receptor beta chains from one specimen sequenced in a study of T cells in Graves' hyperthyroidism and ophthalmopathy. RNA transcripts provided the source from which TCR beta CDR3 regions were amplified. HTBI primers were employed in a first-round RT-PCR of the TCR CDR3. TCRdb recomputed calls from the multiplex PCR reads with MiXCR, one row per CDR3 protein. Counted here are approximately 740,000 distinct CDR3 sequences, 13% to 15% occurring once; the ten biggest clones make up roughly 10%. The sample taken for sequencing was blood. Receptors originate from a woman aged 18-30 years with Graves' hyperthyroidism.

At least ten counts were recorded for this clonotype. The chain is built from TRBV28 and TRBJ1-3, with D hard to call. The CDR3 loop spans 17 amino acids. The germline V and J ends were trimmed by 6 bases and 4 bases, with 22 bases remaining between them. The germline V gene has CDR1 MDHEN and CDR2 SYDVKM. CDR3 region: CASSPTVELRRGNTIYF. CDR3 sequence (DNA): TGTGCCAGCAGCCCTACCGTGGAGCTACGGAGGGGAAACACCATATATTTT.

This chain joins TRBV7-9 and TRBJ2-1, with 9 bases lining up with TRBD2. The V segment lost 5 bases and the J segment 10 bases; nucleotides outside the gene matches: 9. The V gene's germline CDR1 is SEHNR and CDR2 FQNEAQ (reference sequence). The CDR3 extends over 14 amino acids. Here the CDR3 reads CASSKQREVSEQFF. The CDR3 DNA follows: TGTGCCAGCAGCAAGCAGCGGGAGGTCAGCGAGCAGTTCTTC.

DNA of the CDR3: TGTGCCAGTAGGGCCGGGACAGGGAAGCACGAGCAGTACTTC. Its translation is CASRAGTGKHEQYF. This chain uses TRBV19 with TRBJ2-7; 9 positions match TRBD1. CDR1 LNHDA and CDR2 SQIVND come from the germline V gene (reference sequence). This CDR3 region has 14 residues. J was trimmed by 5 bases and V by 6 bases; bases with no gene match: 8.

This rearrangement joins TRBV7-9 to TRBJ2-1; TRBD1 agrees at 8 bases. Germline-derived CDR1 and CDR2 are SEHNR and FQNEAQ (reference sequence). The length of the CDR3 is 15 residues. Germline trimming cut 1 base from V and 7 bases from J; bases unmatched to any gene: 6. For the CDR3, the DNA is TGTGCCAGCAGCTTAGTACAGGGGGAAAGGAATGAGCAGTTCTTC. Its translation: CASSLVQGERNEQFF. The full variable domain, in which reference TRBV7-9 and TRBJ2-1 provide the parts outside the CDR3, is DTGVSQNPRHKITKRGQNVTFRCDPISEHNRLYWYRQTLGQGPEFLTYFQNEAQLEKSRLLSDRFSAERPKGSFSTLEIQRTEQGDSAMYLCASSLVQGERNEQFFGPGTRLTVL.

This clonotype was recorded many times. This chain links TRBV24-1 with TRBJ2-2; D unclear. CDR1 is KGHDR, CDR2 SFDVKD, per germline. This CDR3 contains 14 residues. With 0 bases removed from V and 7 bases from J, the gap between germline ends came to 8 bases. This CDR3 reads CATSDLRSRGELFF. Written as DNA, the CDR3 is TGTGCCACCAGTGATTTGCGTAGCCGCGGGGAGCTGTTTTTT.

This clonotype has only a few counts. The chain links TRBV5-1 to TRBJ2-1; 7 nucleotides line up with TRBD1. Per germline, CDR1 SGHRS and CDR2 YFSETQ. The CDR3 is made up of 19 amino acids. The ends lost 2 bases at V and 0 bases at J; junction bases unmatched: 14. CDR3 nucleotide sequence: TGCGCCAGCAGCTTAAAACCGGGACAGTGGGGTAGCTCCTACAATGAGCAGTTCTTC. Translation gives CASSLKPGQWGSSYNEQFF.

This clonotype has ten or more counts. This chain connects TRBV7-2 to TRBJ2-7; 9 bases map to TRBD1. Germline-derived CDR1 and CDR2 are SGHTA and FQGNSA. The J segment lost 6 bases and the V segment lost 4 bases, leaving 4 bases of the junction unmatched. There are 13 residues in the CDR3. The DNA of the CDR3 is TGTGCCAGCAGCTCAGTGACAGGGGGCGAGCAGTACTTC. Its protein product is CASSSVTGGEQYF.

The chain recombines TRBV5-1 with TRBJ2-1, with D perhaps matching TRBD2 (6 bases). There are 15 residues in the CDR3. V lost 3 bases and J 4 bases, leaving 14 bases between the germline ends. Germline loops: CDR1 SGHRS, CDR2 YFSETQ. CDR3 residues: CASSWDFSPYNEQFF. CDR3 DNA sequence: TGCGCCAGCAGCTGGGACTTTTCCCCTTACAATGAGCAGTTCTTC.

This clonotype showed up many times. The rearrangement joins TRBV7-2 to TRBJ2-7; 8 nucleotides align to TRBD1. Germline CDR1 SGHTA, CDR2 FQGNSA. The V segment lost 4 bases and the J segment 0 bases; nucleotides outside the gene matches: 8. The CDR3 covers 16 residues. The CDR3 sequence: CASSSTTGTGSYEQYF. The DNA of the CDR3 is TGTGCCAGCAGCTCAACTACCGGGACAGGCTCCTACGAGCAGTACTTC.

The chain uses TRBV29-1 and TRBJ1-4; D is possibly TRBD1 (5 bases). The CDR3 length is 12 residues. Germline-derived CDR1 and CDR2 are SQVTM and ANQGSEA. V was shortened by 4 bases and J by 4 bases, with 7 bases between the two germline ends. The chain's CDR3 is CSVGGDNEKLFF. The DNA for the CDR3 is TGCAGCGTTGGGGGCGATAATGAAAAACTGTTTTTT.